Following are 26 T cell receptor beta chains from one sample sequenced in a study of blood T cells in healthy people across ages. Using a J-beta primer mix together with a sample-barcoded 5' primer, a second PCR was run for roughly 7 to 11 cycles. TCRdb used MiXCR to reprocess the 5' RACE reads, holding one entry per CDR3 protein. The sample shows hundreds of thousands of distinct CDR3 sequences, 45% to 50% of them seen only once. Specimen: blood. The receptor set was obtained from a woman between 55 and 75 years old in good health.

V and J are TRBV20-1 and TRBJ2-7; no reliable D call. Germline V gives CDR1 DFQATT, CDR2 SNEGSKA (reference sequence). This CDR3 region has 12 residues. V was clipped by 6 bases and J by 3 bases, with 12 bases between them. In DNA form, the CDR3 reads TGCAGTGCCACCGGACGGAGCTACGAGCAGTACTTC. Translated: CSATGRSYEQYF.

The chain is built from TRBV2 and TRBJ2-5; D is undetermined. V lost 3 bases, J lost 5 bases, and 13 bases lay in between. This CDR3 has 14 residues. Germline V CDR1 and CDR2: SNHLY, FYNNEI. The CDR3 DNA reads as TGTGCCAGCAGTGACTCGACCCCTCAGGAGACCCAGTACTTC. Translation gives CASSDSTPQETQYF. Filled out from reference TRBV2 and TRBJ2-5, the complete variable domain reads EPEVTQTPSHQVTQMGQEVILRCVPISNHLYFYWYRQILGQKVEFLVSFYNNEISEKSEIFDDQFSVERPDGSNFTLKIRSTKLEDSAMYFCASSDSTPQETQYFGPGTRLLVL.

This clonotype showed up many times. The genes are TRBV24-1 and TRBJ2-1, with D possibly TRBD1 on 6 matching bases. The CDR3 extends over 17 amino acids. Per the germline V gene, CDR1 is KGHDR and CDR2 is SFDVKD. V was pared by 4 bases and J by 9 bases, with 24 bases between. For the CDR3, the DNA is TGTGCCACCAGTGAATACCTTGATTTTCAGGGGTCGGGTGAGCAGTTCTTC. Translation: CATSEYLDFQGSGEQFF.

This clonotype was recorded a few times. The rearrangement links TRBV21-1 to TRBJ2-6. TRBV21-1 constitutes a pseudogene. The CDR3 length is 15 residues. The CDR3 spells CASSKPLVGANVLTF. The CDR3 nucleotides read TGTGCCAGCAGCAAACCGCTAGTTGGGGCCAACGTCCTGACTTTC.

Here the CDR3 DNA reads TGCAGTGCCTTAGAGGTAGCGGGAGTACGCGATGAGCAGTTCTTC. This translates into CSALEVAGVRDEQFF. The V gene is TRBV20-1, the J gene TRBJ2-1, with 9 bases fitting TRBD2. CDR1 DFQATT and CDR2 SNEGSKA come from the germline V gene (reference sequence). The CDR3 has 15 residues. After removal of 6 bases from V and 8 bases from J, the junction contained 14 bases not matched to a gene.

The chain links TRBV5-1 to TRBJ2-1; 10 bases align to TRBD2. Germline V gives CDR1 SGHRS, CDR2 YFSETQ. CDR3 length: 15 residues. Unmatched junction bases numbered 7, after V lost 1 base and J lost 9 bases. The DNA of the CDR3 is TGCGCCAGCAGCTTGTTTCTAGCGGGAGAGGGTGAGCAGTTCTTC. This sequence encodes CASSLFLAGEGEQFF.

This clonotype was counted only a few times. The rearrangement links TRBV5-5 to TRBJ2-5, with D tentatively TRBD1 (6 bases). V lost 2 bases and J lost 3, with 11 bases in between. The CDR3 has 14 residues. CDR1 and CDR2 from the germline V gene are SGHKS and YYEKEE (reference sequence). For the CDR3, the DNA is TGTGCCAGCAGCTTAATAGGGGGTGAAGAGACCCAGTACTTC. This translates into CASSLIGGEETQYF. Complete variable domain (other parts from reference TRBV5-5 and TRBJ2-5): DAGVTQSPTHLIKTRGQQVTLRCSPISGHKSVSWYQQVLGQGPQFIFQYYEKEERGRGNFPDRFSARQFPNYSSELNVNALLLGDSALYLCASSLIGGEETQYFGPGTRLLVL.

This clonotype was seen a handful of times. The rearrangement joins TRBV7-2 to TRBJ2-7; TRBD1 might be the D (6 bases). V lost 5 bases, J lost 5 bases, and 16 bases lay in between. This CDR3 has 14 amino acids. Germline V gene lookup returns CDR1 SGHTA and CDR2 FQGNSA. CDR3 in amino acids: CASSPRQVGNEQYF. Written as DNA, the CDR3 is TGTGCCAGCAGCCCCAGACAGGTCGGCAACGAGCAGTACTTC.

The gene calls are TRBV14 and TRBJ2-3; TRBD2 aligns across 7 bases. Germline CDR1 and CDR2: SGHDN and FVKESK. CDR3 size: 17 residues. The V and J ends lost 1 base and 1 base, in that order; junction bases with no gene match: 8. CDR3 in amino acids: CASSQGRKTSGTDTQYF. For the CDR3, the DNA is TGTGCCAGCAGCCAAGGGAGAAAAACTAGCGGCACAGATACGCAGTATTTT.

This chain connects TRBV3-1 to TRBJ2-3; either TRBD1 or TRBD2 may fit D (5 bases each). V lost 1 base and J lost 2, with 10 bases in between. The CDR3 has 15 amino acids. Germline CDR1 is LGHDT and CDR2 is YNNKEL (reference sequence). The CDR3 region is CASSQAGTYTDTQYF. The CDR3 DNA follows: TGTGCCAGCAGCCAAGCGGGGACCTACACAGATACGCAGTATTTT.

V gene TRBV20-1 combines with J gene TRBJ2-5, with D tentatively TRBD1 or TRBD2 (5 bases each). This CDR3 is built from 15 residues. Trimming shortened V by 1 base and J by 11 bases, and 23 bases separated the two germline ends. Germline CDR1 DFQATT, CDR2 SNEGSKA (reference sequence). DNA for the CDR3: TGCAGTGCTAGAGTAGGGGCTAGCTGGGACGATGAGCAGTACTTC. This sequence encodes CSARVGASWDDEQYF.

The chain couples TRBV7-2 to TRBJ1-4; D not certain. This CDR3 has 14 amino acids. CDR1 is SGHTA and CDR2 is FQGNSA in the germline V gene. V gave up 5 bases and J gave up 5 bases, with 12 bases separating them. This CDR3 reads CASSVRQRNEKLFF. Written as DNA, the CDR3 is TGTGCCAGCAGCGTAAGGCAGAGGAATGAAAAACTGTTTTTT.

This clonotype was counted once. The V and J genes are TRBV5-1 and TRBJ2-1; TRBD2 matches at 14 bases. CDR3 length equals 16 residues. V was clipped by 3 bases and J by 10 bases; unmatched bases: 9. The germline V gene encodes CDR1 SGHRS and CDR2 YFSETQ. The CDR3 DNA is TGCGCCAGCAGCTGGGGACTAGCGGGAGCTGGTGGCGAGCAGTTCTTC. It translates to CASSWGLAGAGGEQFF.

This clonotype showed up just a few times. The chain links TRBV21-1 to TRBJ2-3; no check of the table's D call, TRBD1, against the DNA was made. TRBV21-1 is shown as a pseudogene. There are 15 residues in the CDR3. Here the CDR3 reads CASSNRDLSTDTQYF. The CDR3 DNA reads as TGTGCCAGCAGCAACCGGGACCTTAGCACAGATACGCAGTATTTT.

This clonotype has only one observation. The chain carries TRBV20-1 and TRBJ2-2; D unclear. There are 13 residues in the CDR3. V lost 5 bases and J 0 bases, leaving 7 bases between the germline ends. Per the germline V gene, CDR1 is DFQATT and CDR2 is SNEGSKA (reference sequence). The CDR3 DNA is TGCAGTGCTCGGGTATCGAACACCGGGGAGCTGTTTTTT. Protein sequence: CSARVSNTGELFF.

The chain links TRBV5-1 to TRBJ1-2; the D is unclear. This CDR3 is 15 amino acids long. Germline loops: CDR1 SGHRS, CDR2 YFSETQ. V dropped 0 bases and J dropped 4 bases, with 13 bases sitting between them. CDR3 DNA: TGCGCCAGCAGCTTGGGGCGGTTGGTCGCCTATGGCTACACCTTC. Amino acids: CASSLGRLVAYGYTF.

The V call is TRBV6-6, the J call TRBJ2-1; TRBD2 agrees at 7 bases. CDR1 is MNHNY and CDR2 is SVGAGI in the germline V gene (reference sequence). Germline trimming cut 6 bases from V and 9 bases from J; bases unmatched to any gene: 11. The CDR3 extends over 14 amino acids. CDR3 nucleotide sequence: TGTGCCAGCAGCCCGGGGACGGGGGGAGGTGAGCAGTTCTTC. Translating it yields CASSPGTGGGEQFF.

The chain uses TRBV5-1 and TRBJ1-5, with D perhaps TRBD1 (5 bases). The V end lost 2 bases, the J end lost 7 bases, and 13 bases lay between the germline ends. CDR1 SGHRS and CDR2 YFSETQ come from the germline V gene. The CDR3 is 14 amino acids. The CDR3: CASSFGAGQQPQHF. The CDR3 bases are TGCGCCAGCAGCTTTGGGGCAGGGCAACAGCCCCAGCATTTT.

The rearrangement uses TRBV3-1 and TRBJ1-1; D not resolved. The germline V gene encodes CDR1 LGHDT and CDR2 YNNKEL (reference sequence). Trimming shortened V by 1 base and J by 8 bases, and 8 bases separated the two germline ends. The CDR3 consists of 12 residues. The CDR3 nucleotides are TGTGCCAGCAGCCAAGGAGGCAGAGAAGCTTTCTTT. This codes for CASSQGGREAFF. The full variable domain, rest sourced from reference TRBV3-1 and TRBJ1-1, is DTAVSQTPKYLVTQMGNDKSIKCEQNLGHDTMYWYKQDSKKFLKIMFSYNNKELIINETVPNRFSPKSPDKAHLNLHINSLELGDSAVYFCASSQGGREAFFGQGTRLTVV.

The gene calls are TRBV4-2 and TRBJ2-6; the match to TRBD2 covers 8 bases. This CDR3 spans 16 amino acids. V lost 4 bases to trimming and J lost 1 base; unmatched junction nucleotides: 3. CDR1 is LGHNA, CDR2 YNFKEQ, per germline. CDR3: CASSLPGGSGANVLTF. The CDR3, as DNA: TGTGCCAGCAGCCTCCCGGGGGGGTCTGGGGCCAACGTCCTGACTTTC.

CDR3 region: CSARVSGRGEQYF. The CDR3 DNA reads as TGCAGTGCTAGAGTATCCGGGAGGGGTGAGCAGTACTTC. The chain links TRBV20-1 to TRBJ2-7, with 8 bases matching TRBD2. With 1 base clipped from V and 7 bases from J, the junction kept 6 bases outside the gene matches. The CDR3 is 13 residues long. From germline, CDR1 is DFQATT and CDR2 SNEGSKA (reference sequence).

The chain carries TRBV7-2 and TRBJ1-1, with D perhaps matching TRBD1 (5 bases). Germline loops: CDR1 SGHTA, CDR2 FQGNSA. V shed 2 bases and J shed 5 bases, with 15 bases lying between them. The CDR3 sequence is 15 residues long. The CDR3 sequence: CASSLSSTVRTEAFF. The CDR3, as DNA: TGTGCCAGCAGCTTATCATCGACAGTTCGGACTGAAGCTTTCTTT.

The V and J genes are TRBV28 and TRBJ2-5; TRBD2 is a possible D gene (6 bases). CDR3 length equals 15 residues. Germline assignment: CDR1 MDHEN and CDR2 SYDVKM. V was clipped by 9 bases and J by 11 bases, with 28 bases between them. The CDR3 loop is CASSPPGGIYNEQYF. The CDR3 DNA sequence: TGTGCCAGTTCCCCCCCTGGCGGGATCTACAATGAGCAGTACTTC.

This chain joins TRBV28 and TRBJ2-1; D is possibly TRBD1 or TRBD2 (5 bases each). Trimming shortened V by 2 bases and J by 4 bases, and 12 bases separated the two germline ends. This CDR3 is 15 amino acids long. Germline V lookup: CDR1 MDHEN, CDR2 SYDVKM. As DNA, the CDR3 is TGTGCCAGCAGTTTACGAGGGGCAGGGTACAATGAGCAGTTCTTC. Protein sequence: CASSLRGAGYNEQFF. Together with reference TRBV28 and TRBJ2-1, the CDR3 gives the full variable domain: DVKVTQSSRYLVKRTGEKVFLECVQDMDHENMFWYRQDPGLGLRLIYFSYDVKMKEKGDIPEGYSVSREKKERFSLILESASTNQTSMYLCASSLRGAGYNEQFFGPGTRLTVL.

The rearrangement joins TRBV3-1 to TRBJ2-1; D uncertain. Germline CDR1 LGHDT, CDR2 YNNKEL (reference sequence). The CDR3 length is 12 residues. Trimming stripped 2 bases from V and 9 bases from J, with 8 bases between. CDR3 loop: CASSQLRSEQFF. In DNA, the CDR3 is TGTGCCAGCAGCCAACTTCGGTCTGAGCAGTTCTTC.

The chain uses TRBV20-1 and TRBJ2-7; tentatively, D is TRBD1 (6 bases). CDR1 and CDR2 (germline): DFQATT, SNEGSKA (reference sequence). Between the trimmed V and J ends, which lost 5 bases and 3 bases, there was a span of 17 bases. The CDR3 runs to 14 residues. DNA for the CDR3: TGCAGTGCTTCCGGACAGCCAAACAACTACGAGCAGTACTTC. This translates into CSASGQPNNYEQYF.